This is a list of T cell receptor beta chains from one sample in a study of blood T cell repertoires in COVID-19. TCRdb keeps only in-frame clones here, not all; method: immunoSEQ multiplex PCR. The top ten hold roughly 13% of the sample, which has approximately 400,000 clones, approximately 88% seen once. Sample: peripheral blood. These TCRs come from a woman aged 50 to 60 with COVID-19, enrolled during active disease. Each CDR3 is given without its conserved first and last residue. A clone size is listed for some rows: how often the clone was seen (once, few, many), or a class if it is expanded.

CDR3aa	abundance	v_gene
ASKQGAGTEAF	.	TRBV6-6
AISDDFYEQY	.	TRBV10-3
ASSSRGGAYNEQF	.	TRBV5-4
ASSQDLGRQAEKLF	.	TRBV3-1/TRBV3-2
ASSIDRGNYEQY	.	TRBV27
ASSLRGADEQY	.	TRBV5-1
ATSRRGSPLH	.	TRBV15
ASRKQGSGEKLF	.	TRBV19
ASSGDGRGSGELF	.	TRBV6-4
ASSQEGGAGYGYT	.	TRBV4-1
ASSQDRSGGLHPPDTQY	.	TRBV3-1/TRBV3-2
ASSPKRGAYEQF	.	TRBV18
ASSFGSMGLAGDNTGELF	.	TRBV9
ASSPGGTQY	.	TRBV11-2
ASSDWAGIAGELF	.	TRBV2
AISESTGNTEAF	.	TRBV10-3
ASSPRQANQPQH	once	TRBV7-2
ASSPSGTGGEAF	.	TRBV18
ASSAGPNLGSYEQY	.	TRBV6-1
ASAPPLAETQY	.	TRBV9
ASTVRTAGMNTEAF	few	TRBV19
ASRRWAHEKLF	.	TRBV2
ATSGPRDRGPNEQF	.	TRBV24-1
ASSFSPNSNQPQH	.	TRBV28
ASSFSRDRNEKLF	few	TRBV5-4
ASSLAPRETEQY	.	TRBV13
ASSLGLAGGPADTQY	.	TRBV7-3
ASSQDRTSNEQY	.	TRBV3-1/TRBV3-2
ATSESSGAIQETQY	few	TRBV24-1
ASSERGSGANVLT	.	TRBV2
ASSYQRGGYEQY	once	TRBV10-2
SASSDSDQPQH	.	TRBV20-1
ASSSGFDYGYT	.	TRBV12-3/TRBV12-4
ASSLTGNNQPQH	.	TRBV6-6
ASSLVAGENIQY	.	TRBV5-1
ASRTRGLAGTGELF	.	TRBV7-8
ASSRGEEETQY	.	TRBV12-3/TRBV12-4
ASRPGGGETQY	.	TRBV5-5
ATSSLDRARANVLT	.	TRBV15
ASGAWTDRETQY	.	TRBV12-5
ASSTRQETYEQY	.	TRBV19
ASSLGQDGEQY	.	TRBV5-5
AWSPDRDQPQH	.	TRBV30
ASSATSGTVSGYT	.	TRBV19